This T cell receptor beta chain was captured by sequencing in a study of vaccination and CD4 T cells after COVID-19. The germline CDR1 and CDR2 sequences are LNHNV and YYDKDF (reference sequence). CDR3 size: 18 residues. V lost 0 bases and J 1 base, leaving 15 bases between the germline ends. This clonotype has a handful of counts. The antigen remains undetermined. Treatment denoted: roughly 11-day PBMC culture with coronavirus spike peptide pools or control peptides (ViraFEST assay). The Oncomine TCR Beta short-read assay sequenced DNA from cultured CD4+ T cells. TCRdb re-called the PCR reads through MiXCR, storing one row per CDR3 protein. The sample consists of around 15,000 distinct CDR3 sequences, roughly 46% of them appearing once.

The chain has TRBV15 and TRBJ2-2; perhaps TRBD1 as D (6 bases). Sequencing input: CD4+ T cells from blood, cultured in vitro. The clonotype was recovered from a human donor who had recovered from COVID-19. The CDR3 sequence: CATSRDRGHSLNTGELFF. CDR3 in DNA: TGTGCCACCAGCAGAGATCGGGGACACTCCTTGAACACCGGGGAGCTGTTTTTT. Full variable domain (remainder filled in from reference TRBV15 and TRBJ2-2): DAMVIQNPRYQVTQFGKPVTLSCSQTLNHNVMYWYQQKSSQAPKLLFHYYDKDFNNEADTPDNFQSRRPNTSFCFLDIRSPGLGDTAMYLCATSRDRGHSLNTGELFFGEGSRLTVL.